Listed here are 11 T cell receptor beta chains from one sample, sequenced in a study of siplizumab effects on memory and regulatory T cells. The protocol was immunoSEQ multiplex PCR, while the TCRdb copy is restricted to in-frame clones and leaves out a portion. The sample lists some 100,000 clones, roughly 96% occurring once. What was sequenced was naive CD4+ T cells sorted from blood. The receptors derive from a human donor in good health.

The chain carries TRBV7-2 and TRBJ1-3, with D tentatively TRBD1 (5 bases). The CDR3 consists of 17 residues. Per the germline V gene, CDR1 is SGHTA and CDR2 is FQGNSA. V dropped 5 bases and J dropped 0 bases, with 17 bases sitting between them. CDR3 coding DNA: TGTGCCAGCAGCCCGGGCGGGGCGGGCAGCTCTGGAAACACCATATATTTT. Translated, it gives CASSPGGAGSSGNTIYF.

The gene calls are TRBV18 and TRBJ1-6, with D perhaps matching TRBD1 (6 bases). The length of the CDR3 is 17 residues. The germline V and J ends were trimmed by 2 bases and 7 bases, with 18 bases remaining between them. The germline CDR1 and CDR2 sequences are KGHSH and LQKENI. The CDR3 region is CASSPILTGVGNSPLHF. Here the CDR3 DNA reads TGTGCCAGCTCACCAATTTTGACAGGCGTTGGGAATTCACCCCTCCACTTT.

V gene TRBV7-6 combines with J gene TRBJ2-2; 12 bases are a match to TRBD2. V lost 2 bases, J lost 6 bases, and 1 base stayed unmatched. The CDR3 length is 15 residues. Germline-derived CDR1 and CDR2 are SGHVS and FNYEAQ. CDR3 nucleotide sequence: TGTGCCAGCAGCTTACTAGCGGGGGGGTCCGGGGAGCTGTTTTTT. Translated, it gives CASSLLAGGSGELFF.

This rearrangement joins TRBV5-1 to TRBJ2-1, with 8 nucleotides matching TRBD2. V shed 4 bases and J 0 bases; nucleotides not matched to a gene: 3. Germline CDR1 SGHRS, CDR2 YFSETQ. The CDR3 has 15 residues. Here the CDR3 DNA reads TGCGCCAGCAGCATAGCGGGGAGCTCCTACAATGAGCAGTTCTTC. It codes for CASSIAGSSYNEQFF.

The chain carries TRBV7-9 and TRBJ1-4, with 8 bases lining up with TRBD1. The germline gives CDR1 SEHNR, CDR2 FQNEAQ (reference sequence). The CDR3 spans 14 residues. V shed 6 bases and J 10 bases; nucleotides not matched to a gene: 10. The CDR3 region has the DNA TGTGCCAGCAGTCTGACAGGGGATGGTGGAAAACTGTTTTTT. This sequence encodes CASSLTGDGGKLFF.

The rearrangement links TRBV19 to TRBJ2-2, with D perhaps matching TRBD1 (6 bases). V shed 5 bases and J shed 6 bases, with 13 bases lying between them. This CDR3 has 14 residues. Germline V lookup: CDR1 LNHDA, CDR2 SQIVND (reference sequence). The CDR3 reads CASSPLDRPGELFF. CDR3 sequence (DNA): TGTGCCAGTAGTCCCCTTGACAGGCCCGGGGAGCTGTTTTTT.

The chain is built from TRBV7-2 and TRBJ2-7; 8 bases are shared with TRBD2. The V gene end was trimmed by 6 bases and the J gene end by 1 base; junction bases not matched to a gene: 5. There are 14 residues in the CDR3. Germline V gives CDR1 SGHTA, CDR2 FQGNSA. The CDR3 DNA sequence: TGTGCCAGCAGTATCGGGACTAGTTCCTACGAGCAGTACTTC. Translated: CASSIGTSSYEQYF.

This chain joins TRBV28 and TRBJ2-3, with D perhaps TRBD2 (7 bases). The CDR3 length is 13 residues. Germline CDR1 and CDR2: MDHEN and SYDVKM. Trimming took off 6 bases at V and 3 bases at J, with 10 bases between the two ends. The CDR3 nucleotides are TGTGCCAGCAGGGGGGGGCTGACAGATACGCAGTATTTT. Its translation: CASRGGLTDTQYF.

The rearrangement joins TRBV5-1 to TRBJ2-5; TRBD2 is a possible D gene (5 bases). The DNA end is more similar to TRBJ2-7, so the J call may be wrong. CDR3 length: 13 amino acids. Per germline, CDR1 SGHRS and CDR2 YFSETQ. CDR3 loop: CASSPTGIHEQYF. As DNA, the CDR3 is TGCGCCAGCAGCCCGACGGGGATTCACGAGCAGTACTTC.

The chain uses TRBV27 and TRBJ1-3, with 12 bases matching TRBD1. CDR3 size: 19 residues. Germline CDR1 and CDR2: MNHEY and SMNVEV (reference sequence). V lost 4 bases, J lost 8 bases, and 18 bases stayed unmatched. The DNA of the CDR3 is TGTGCCAGCAGTTCCCGACCACCGGGACAGGGGGCCGGCCCCTACACCATATATTTT. Translation gives CASSSRPPGQGAGPYTIYF.

The chain is built from TRBV11-2 and TRBJ2-3, with D perhaps matching TRBD1 (6 bases). V was clipped by 1 base and J by 6 bases, with 14 bases between them. There are 15 residues in the CDR3. Per germline, CDR1 SGHAT and CDR2 FQNNGV. DNA of the CDR3: TGTGCCAGCAGCTTAGCGGTGGGGGCCTCCGATACGCAGTATTTT. Protein sequence: CASSLAVGASDTQYF.